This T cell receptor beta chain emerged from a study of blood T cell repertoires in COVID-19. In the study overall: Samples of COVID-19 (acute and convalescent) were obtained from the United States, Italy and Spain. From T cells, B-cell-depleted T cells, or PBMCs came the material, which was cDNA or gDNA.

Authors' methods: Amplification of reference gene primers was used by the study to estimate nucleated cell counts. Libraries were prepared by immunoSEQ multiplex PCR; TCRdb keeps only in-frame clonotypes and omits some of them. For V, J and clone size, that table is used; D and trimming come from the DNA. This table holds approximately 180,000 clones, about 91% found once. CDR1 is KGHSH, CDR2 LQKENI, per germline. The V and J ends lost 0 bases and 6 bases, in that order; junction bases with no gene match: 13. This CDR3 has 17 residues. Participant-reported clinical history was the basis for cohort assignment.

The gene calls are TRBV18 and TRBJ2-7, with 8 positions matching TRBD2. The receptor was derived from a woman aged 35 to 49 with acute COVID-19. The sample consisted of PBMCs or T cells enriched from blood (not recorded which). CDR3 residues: CASSPPVASGRGIEQYF. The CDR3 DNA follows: TGTGCCAGCTCACCACCGGTCGCCAGCGGGAGAGGTATCGAGCAGTACTTC.